This T cell receptor beta chain was recorded in a study of blood T cell repertoires in COVID-19. The germline V gene encodes CDR1 SGHAT and CDR2 FQNNGV. The CDR3 is 18 residues long. With V trimmed by 2 bases and J by 7 bases, 12 bases remained unmatched. Original methodology: Reference gene primer amplification gave estimated nucleated cell counts. TCRdb's table, derived via immunoSEQ multiplex PCR, lists solely in-frame clones and lacks some. D and trimming were read from the DNA, whereas the V and J calls and clone size are those reported in that table. Counted here are around 110,000 clones, 70% to 80% occurring once; the ten biggest clones make up approximately 0.9%.

This chain connects TRBV11-2 to TRBJ2-6; 9 bases line up with TRBD1. This sequence originates from a human donor with acute or convalescent COVID-19. The donor label of this sample is uncertain. The sequenced material came from peripheral blood. The CDR3 reads CASSLRYAVTGGANVLTF. For the CDR3, the DNA is TGTGCCAGCAGCTTACGGTACGCTGTGACAGGGGGTGCCAACGTCCTGACTTTC.